This T cell receptor beta chain was obtained from a study of metastatic and nonmetastatic thyroid tumors. General study points: In blood and tumor, TCR beta diversity was reportedly significantly higher in malignant thyroid tumors than in benign nodules.

Patients had received no treatment of any kind before thyroid surgery. TCRdb re-clonotyped the PCR reads via MiXCR. This table holds tens of thousands of clones, over 15% found once. The V end was cut by 4 bases, the J end by 6 bases, with 11 bases between. The CDR3 totals 13 residues. CDR1 is SEHNR and CDR2 is FQNEAQ in the germline V gene (reference sequence). The sample holds many counts of this clone. Antigen unknown. The material sequenced was blood. V is TRBV7-9 and J is TRBJ2-3; tentatively, D is TRBD2 (7 bases). The clonotype comes from a female donor with papillary thyroid cancer or a benign thyroid nodule (not recorded which). Some clones in this sample may be carry-over from other donors' samples. The CDR3 nucleotides read TGTGCCAGCAGCTACGGGGGGCTGGATACGCAGTATTTT. It translates to CASSYGGLDTQYF.